A selection of T cell receptor beta chains follows, all from one sample in a study of PD-1 blockade in classical Hodgkin lymphoma. The protocol was immunoSEQ multiplex PCR, while the TCRdb copy is restricted to in-frame clones and leaves out a portion. This sample has roughly 28,000 clones, with 65% to 75% found just once. Source: peripheral blood mononuclear cells (PBMCs), taken before the second cycle of nivolumab. These receptors originate from a human donor with classical Hodgkin lymphoma. The CDR3 runs from the conserved cysteine through the conserved F or W. A D gene is named only where the DNA matches it firmly. The listing skips clone size in some rows; elsewhere it reads once, few, many or a size class.

clone size | D gene | J gene | V gene | CDR3 DNA | CDR3 protein
. | . | TRBJ1-1 | TRBV5-1 | TGCGCCAGCAGCACAGGGAACACTGAAGCTTTCTTT | CASSTGNTEAFF
many | . | TRBJ1-6 | TRBV7-8 | TGTGCCAGCAGCTTAACGATTACAGAAAGCTCCTATAATTCACCCCTCCACTTT | CASSLTITESSYNSPLHF
. | . | TRBJ1-5 | TRBV6-5 | TGTGCCAGCAGTTACTCTCTAGGCAGAAATCAGCCCCAGCATTTT | CASSYSLGRNQPQHF
. | . | TRBJ1-6 | TRBV10-2 | TGCGCCAGCAGGGCGGCAGGGGTGTCCTATAATTCACCCCTCCACTTT | CASRAAGVSYNSPLHF
. | . | TRBJ1-6 | TRBV19 | TGTGCCAGTAGTACCGACTGGAATTCACCCCTCCACTTT | CASSTDWNSPLHF
. | TRBD2 | TRBJ2-7 | TRBV9 | TGTGCCAGCAGCGTGGGGTTAGCGGGTACCTACGAGCAGTACTTC | CASSVGLAGTYEQYF
. | . | TRBJ2-3 | TRBV27 | TGTGCCAGCTTCGATTCCAGCGGACCCACAGATACGCAGTATTTT | CASFDSSGPTDTQYF
once | . | TRBJ2-1 | TRBV5-1 | TGCGCCAGCAGCTTGAGTTGGCCAGGGGTGGGCAATGAGCAGTTCTTC | CASSLSWPGVGNEQFF
. | . | TRBJ2-7 | TRBV7-9 | TGTGCCAGCAGCGCCACGACTGGGGCGTGGAAAAGCGAGCAGTACTTC | CASSATTGAWKSEQYF
. | . | TRBJ2-2 | TRBV7-2 | TGTGCCAGCAGCTTAGCTGGGGTGATGGGCACCGGGGAGCTGTTTTTT | CASSLAGVMGTGELFF
few | . | TRBJ1-1 | TRBV5-1 | TGCGCCAGCAGCTCAGGAGGGGGGGAAGCTTTCTTT | CASSSGGGEAFF
. | . | TRBJ1-3 | TRBV6-9 | TGTGCCAGCAGTTACGAGTACAGCTCTGGAAACACCATATATTTT | CASSYEYSSGNTIYF
. | TRBD2 | TRBJ2-2 | TRBV30 | TGTGCCTGGAGGGAAAGCGGGAGTTTCGGCGGGGAGCTGTTTTTT | CAWRESGSFGGELFF
. | . | TRBJ2-7 | TRBV27 | TGTGCCAGCAGCCTTCAGGGTTTATATCGGGACGAGCAGTACTTC | CASSLQGLYRDEQYF
few | . | TRBJ2-2 | TRBV7-3 | TGTGCCAGCAGCACCCAAGTAGGCGGAGAGAACACCGGGGAGCTGTTTTTT | CASSTQVGGENTGELFF
. | . | TRBJ1-2 | TRBV6-1 | TGTGCCAGCAGTGAATGGCACCGCCCCTTGGATGGCTACACCTTC | CASSEWHRPLDGYTF
. | . | TRBJ1-2 | TRBV7-2 | TGTGCCAGCAGCCAATTCGGAGGGGGGGATGGCTACACCTTC | CASSQFGGGDGYTF
. | . | TRBJ2-3 | TRBV20-1 | TGCAGTGCTACATATCCAGATACGCAGTATTTT | CSATYPDTQYF
. | TRBD2 | TRBJ2-1 | TRBV7-7 | TGTGCCAGCAGTTTCGGGACTAGCGCCGGCGATGAGCAGTTCTTC | CASSFGTSAGDEQFF
. | . | TRBJ2-6 | TRBV10-3 | TGTGCCATCAGTGCCGGAGACAGAAGAAACTCTGGGGCCAACGTCCTGACTTTC | CAISAGDRRNSGANVLTF
few | . | TRBJ1-4 | TRBV7-2 | TGTGCCAGCAGCTTTGACCCAGGGTTGGATGAAAAACTGTTTTTT | CASSFDPGLDEKLFF
once | . | TRBJ1-5 | TRBV2 | TGTGCCAGCAGTGAACTGGCAGCAGCTCAGCCCCAGCATTTT | CASSELAAAQPQHF
. | . | TRBJ2-2 | TRBV12-5 | TGTGCTAGTGGTTCCCCCCCCGGGGAGCTGTTTTTT | CASGSPPGELFF
few | . | TRBJ2-2 | TRBV6-5 | TGTGCCAGCAGTAGGGGGGGCGGGGAGCTGTTTTTT | CASSRGGGELFF
. | TRBD2 | TRBJ2-1 | TRBV5-8 | TGTGCCAGCAGCTTCATAGCGGGGGCCTACAATGAGCAGTTCTTC | CASSFIAGAYNEQFF
. | . | TRBJ1-5 | TRBV28 | TGTGCCAGCAGTTTTTGGTCAGATAGCAATCAGCCCCAGCATTTT | CASSFWSDSNQPQHF
. | TRBD1 | TRBJ2-7 | TRBV6-5 | TGTGCCAGCAGTACGAGGGACAGCCACGAGCAGTACTTC | CASSTRDSHEQYF
once | . | TRBJ2-7 | TRBV7-8 | TGTGCCAGCAGCCTCCTGCCATACTACGAGCAGTACTTC | CASSLLPYYEQYF
. | TRBD1 | TRBJ1-5 | TRBV28 | TGTGCCAGCAGTTTCAGCGGTGTGGCGGGACAGATCAATCAGCCCCAGCATTTT | CASSFSGVAGQINQPQHF
. | TRBD1 | TRBJ2-1 | TRBV7-9 | TGTGCCAGCAGCCCACGGGGACAGGGAGGCGAGCAGTTCTTC | CASSPRGQGGEQFF
once | . | TRBJ1-2 | TRBV15 | TGTGCCACCTCTCTAATCTCTAACTATGGCTACACCTTC | CATSLISNYGYTF
. | . | TRBJ2-5 | TRBV4-3 | TGCGCCAGCAGCCAAGATAGGGCCTTACAAGAGACCCAGTACTTC | CASSQDRALQETQYF
. | . | TRBJ2-2 | TRBV18 | TGTGCCAGCTCACCGGTCGGGGAGCTGTTTTTT | CASSPVGELFF
. | . | TRBJ2-2 | TRBV4-3 | TGCGCCAGCAGCCAAGGGGGAGGGGGGGGCCGGTCGAACACCGGGGAGCTGTTTTTT | CASSQGGGGGRSNTGELFF
few | . | TRBJ1-1 | TRBV11-2 | TGTGCCAGCAGCTTAGTTAGATGGGGCGCGAGGAACACTGAAGCTTTCTTT | CASSLVRWGARNTEAFF
medium-sized | . | TRBJ2-2 | TRBV4-3 | TGCGCCAGCAGCCAAGATCGATCTAGCGTTTACACCGGGGAGCTGTTTTTT | CASSQDRSSVYTGELFF
. | . | TRBJ1-2 | TRBV19 | TGTGCCAGTAGTCCGGACAGACTCTATGGCTACACCTTC | CASSPDRLYGYTF
. | . | TRBJ2-7 | TRBV4-2 | TGTGCCAGCAGCCAGGGGCTAGTTTTATCCGAGCAGTACTTC | CASSQGLVLSEQYF
. | . | TRBJ2-7 | TRBV5-1 | TGCGCCAGCAGCATGGAGGGCTACGAGCAGTACTTC | CASSMEGYEQYF
. | . | TRBJ1-5 | TRBV27 | TGTGCCAGCAGTTCAGTGGCCCGTGATCAGCCCCAGCATTTT | CASSSVARDQPQHF
. | . | TRBJ2-1 | TRBV28 | TGTGCCAGCAGTTTAGGGGGCGGTCGTGAGCAGTTCTTC | CASSLGGGREQFF
. | . | TRBJ1-1 | TRBV6-5 | TGTGCCAGCACCCAATACACTGAAGCTTTCTTT | CASTQYTEAFF
. | . | TRBJ2-3 | TRBV5-1 | TGCGCCAGCAGCTTCGGGATTTCCCCTAGCACAGATACGCAGTATTTT | CASSFGISPSTDTQYF
. | . | TRBJ1-5 | TRBV5-1 | TGCGCCAGCAGCTTGTGGGTGAATCAGCCCCAGCATTTT | CASSLWVNQPQHF
. | TRBD1 | TRBJ2-7 | TRBV30 | TGTGCCTGGAGTCGCGGGACAGGGGATATATACGAGCAGTACTTC | CAWSRGTGDIYEQYF
. | TRBD2 | TRBJ2-5 | TRBV7-2 | TGTGCCAGCAGCTTAGCGGGGGGGCAAGAGACCCAGTACTTC | CASSLAGGQETQYF
. | . | TRBJ2-2 | TRBV28 | TGTGCCAGCAGTTTTTCCGACCGTTTCGGGGAGCTGTTTTTT | CASSFSDRFGELFF
. | . | TRBJ2-3 | TRBV19 | TGTGCCAGTAGCCTCACAGATACGCAGTATTTT | CASSLTDTQYF
. | . | TRBJ1-6 | TRBV28 | TGTGCCAGCAGCCCCGGACAGAATGGTTCACCCCTCCACTTT | CASSPGQNGSPLHF
. | . | TRBJ1-1 | TRBV7-2 | TGTGCCAGCAGCCAAAGTTACCGACAGGTAGAAGCTTTCTTT | CASSQSYRQVEAFF
many | . | TRBJ1-2 | TRBV5-4 | TGTGCCAGCAGCTTGGACGGATATGGCTACACCTTC | CASSLDGYGYTF
few | TRBD2 | TRBJ2-2 | TRBV7-8 | TGTGCCAGCAGCCGTGGGGGACTAGCGGGGGAGCCGAACACCGGGGAGCTGTTTTTT | CASSRGGLAGEPNTGELFF
. | TRBD1 | TRBJ1-1 | TRBV10-1 | TGCGCCAGCAGTCAGGACAGGGTGAAAACTTTCTTT | CASSQDRVKTFF
. | . | TRBJ2-7 | TRBV25-1 | TGTGCCAGCAGCCCGGGACACTACGAGCAGTACTTC | CASSPGHYEQYF
once | . | TRBJ1-4 | TRBV5-8 | TGTGCCAGCAGCCCCTCGGACAGTCAATACTACGACAATGAAAAACTGTTTTTT | CASSPSDSQYYDNEKLFF